This T cell receptor beta chain was identified in a study of blood T cell repertoires in COVID-19. Data came from immunoSEQ multiplex PCR; TCRdb stores just in-frame clones and leaves some out. The sample carries 87,000 or so clones, more than 70% recorded once. CDR1 is SGDLS and CDR2 is YYNGEE in the germline V gene. This CDR3 region has 18 residues. V lost 0 bases and J lost 0, with 18 bases in between. The source material was peripheral blood. The rearrangement links TRBV9 to TRBJ2-5; weak D call: TRBD2 (7 bases). The TCR comes from a human donor with acute or convalescent COVID-19. The donor label of this sample is uncertain. CDR3 protein: CASSVGERGGGNQETQYF. CDR3 DNA sequence: TGTGCCAGCAGCGTAGGGGAGAGGGGAGGGGGTAACCAAGAGACCCAGTACTTC. The variable domain in full, completed from reference TRBV9 and TRBJ2-5, reads DSGVTQTPKHLITATGQRVTLRCSPRSGDLSVYWYQQSLDQGLQFLIQYYNGEERAKGNILERFSAQQFPDLHSELNLSSLELGDSALYFCASSVGERGGGNQETQYFGPGTRLLVL.